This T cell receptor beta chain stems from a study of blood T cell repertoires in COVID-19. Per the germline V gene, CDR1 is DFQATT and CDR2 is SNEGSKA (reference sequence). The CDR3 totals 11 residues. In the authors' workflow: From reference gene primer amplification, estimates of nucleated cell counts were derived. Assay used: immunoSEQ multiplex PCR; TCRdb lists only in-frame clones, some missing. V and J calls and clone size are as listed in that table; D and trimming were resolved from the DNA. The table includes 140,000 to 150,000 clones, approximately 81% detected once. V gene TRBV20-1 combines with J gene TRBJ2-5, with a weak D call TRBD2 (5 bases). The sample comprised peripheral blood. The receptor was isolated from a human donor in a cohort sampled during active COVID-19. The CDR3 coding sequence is TGCAGAGGGAGTACGGGAGAGACCCAGTACTTC. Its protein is CRGSTGETQYF.